This T cell receptor (beta chain) was obtained from a study of blood T cell repertoires in COVID-19. Looking at the study overall: Spain, Italy and the United States supplied samples that represented acute and convalescent COVID-19. The cDNA or gDNA used as material had been derived from T cells, B-cell-depleted T cells, or PBMCs.

Individuals aged 18 to 89 years were recruited from 24 US areas. Donors in Cohort 3 counted as recovered after two negative PCRs, clearance, or symptom resolution. Some clones are missing from TCRdb's copy, which holds only in-frame ones; the method was immunoSEQ multiplex PCR. Of under 200,000 clones listed, 70% to 90% were seen once; the top ten hold approximately 0.8%. This clonotype was obtained from a woman aged 18-29 years who had recovered from COVID-19. Sequencing was done on a sample of PBMCs or T cells enriched from blood (not recorded which).

CDR3 sequence: CASSQPRDRGLFGYEQYF. The CDR3 region has the DNA TGTGCCAGCAGCCAACCGCGGGACAGGGGGCTTTTCGGCTACGAGCAGTACTTC. V is TRBV3-1 (or the pseudogene TRBV3-2) and J is TRBJ2-7; TRBD1 agrees at 12 bases. J lost 3 bases, V lost 2 bases, and 11 bases had no gene match. From germline, CDR1 is LGHDT and CDR2 YNNKEL (reference sequence). The CDR3 contains 18 residues.